Detailed here is one TCR beta chain. Its specific antigen is unknown. An approximately 2.6 ml peripheral blood sample was drawn into PAXgene tubes per donor and stored at -80°C. Total RNA was isolated from whole blood with the PAXgene blood miRNA kit on an automated QIAcube, without T cell sorting. Deep TCRalpha and TCRbeta repertoire profiling with unique molecular barcoding was performed on peripheral blood of monozygotic twin pairs concordant or discordant for inflammatory bowel disease. Smoking habits were recorded for all twin pairs, and each individual was classified as a current, former or never smoker. The library was built by means of 5' RACE. For each TCR library, approximately 3.5 ug of total RNA was used. cDNA was synthesized with SMARTScribe reverse transcriptase in eight separate reactions per sample. Unique molecular identifiers containing a 6-nucleotide sample barcode were introduced through template switching during cDNA synthesis. Amplification of TCRalpha and TCRbeta cDNA involved two nested PCRs of 16 and 9 cycles, and each PCR was followed by bead purification. Before amplification, the cDNA was treated with uracil DNA-glycosylase and purified using the QIAquick PCR purification kit. In the second PCR, Illumina TruSeq-compatible adapters and sample-specific barcodes were added. TapeStation and Qubit were used to check library quality and concentration, and approximately 5.4 ng of each library was pooled. Sequencing of the pooled libraries was done on an Illumina HiSeq2500 single-index Rapid Run using custom sequencing primers and 2 x 100 bp reads. Under the source paper's analysis protocol: UMI-based consensus assembly with MiGEC version 1.2.6 was used to correct PCR and sequencing errors. V(D)J alignment, clonotype assembly and CDR3 extraction were performed with MiXCR version 2.1.1. Gene usage, clonotype sharing and MAIT/NKT TCR abundance were normalised by analysing the top 1000, 10 000 and 20 000 clonotypes per sample. Diversity was computed as the inverse Simpson index with the vegan R package after downsampling to 27 000 UMIs. Statistical testing used paired Mann-Whitney U tests on the discordant twin pairs and applied Benjamini-Hochberg correction for multiple testing. After TCRdb reprocessed the reads, each CDR3 protein sequence was kept as one row, without DNA. The V and J calls shown here were made by TCRdb, not taken from the authors' results. The record for this sample contains about 300,000 distinct CDR3 sequences. In total, the top ten clones hold roughly 5.3% of the sample.

The sample is drawn from a study of monozygotic twins with inflammatory bowel disease (dated by TCRdb to about 2019). About the full investigation: The complete study included some 28 monozygotic twin pairs: 19 IBD-discordant Danish pairs and nine German pairs, of which four were IBD-concordant and five were IBD-discordant. Within discordant pairs, disease-associated traits were sought mainly by comparing IBD patients with their genetically identical healthy co-twins. Each individual had, on average, about 151 000 unique TCRalpha sequences and 181 000 unique TCRbeta sequences available for analysis.

Points the paper makes about the study in general: Concordant and discordant twins showed no difference in repertoire similarity, possibly because of limited statistical power. Fewer clonotypes were shared with other individuals by IBD patients than by healthy twins, most markedly in patients showing signs of disease activity. Measured by the inverse Simpson index, TCRbeta repertoire diversity was lower in IBD patients than in their healthy co-twins. The results gave no support for a single strong signal or clonotype linked to IBD. Different T cell subtypes could not be distinguished in the analysis. Background noise and inter-individual variability may have been introduced into the repertoires by the differing immunosuppressive treatments among patients.

The germline V gene supplies CDR1 LGHNA and CDR2 YSLEER. From its cysteine to its phenylalanine, the CDR3 spans 15 amino acids. DNA is not on record. The rearranged chain carries TRBV4-3 and TRBJ2-4. This clonotype originated in a human donor with ulcerative colitis or Crohn's disease, or a healthy co-twin of an affected twin (not recorded which). What was sequenced was blood. The CDR3 loop reads CASSQDYGAKNIQYF.